What follows are 14 T cell receptor beta chains derived from one specimen sequenced in a study of blood T cell repertoires in COVID-19. Assay: immunoSEQ multiplex PCR; the TCRdb copy retains only in-frame clones and omits some. The table lists 330,000 or so clones, approximately 86% of them singletons. The sequenced sample was peripheral blood. These receptors came from a man aged 30 to 45 with COVID-19, enrolled during active disease.

V and J are TRBV11-3 and TRBJ2-1; D unresolved. The CDR3 has 13 residues. In germline, CDR1 is SGHNT, CDR2 YENEEA. Trimming took off 0 bases at V and 9 bases at J, with 9 bases between the two ends. CDR3 protein: CASSLEVRSEQFF. Written as DNA, the CDR3 is TGTGCCAGCAGCTTAGAGGTTCGGTCTGAGCAGTTCTTC.

As for this clone: Other DNA sequences in the sample encode the same CDR3. This chain connects TRBV5-4 to TRBJ2-7; 10 bases line up with TRBD2. Germline V gives CDR1 SGHNT, CDR2 YYREEE (reference sequence). V lost 4 bases to trimming and J lost 3 bases; unmatched junction nucleotides: 7. The CDR3 runs 15 residues. The CDR3 DNA sequence: TGTGCCAGCAGCCCCTTAGCGGGAGGCGTCTACGAGCAGTACTTC. Translating gives CASSPLAGGVYEQYF.

The gene calls are TRBV4-1 and TRBJ2-7, with 7 bases matching TRBD2. CDR3 length: 18 amino acids. Germline V gene sequence: CDR1 MGHRA, CDR2 YSYEKL. V dropped 1 base and J dropped 0; count of bases not matched to a gene: 12. The CDR3 nucleotides are TGCGCCAGCAGCCAAGCCTCTATCGGGACTATTGGCTCCTACGAGCAGTACTTC. Translation gives CASSQASIGTIGSYEQYF.

The chain has TRBV20-1 and TRBJ1-2; D gene uncertain. CDR1 and CDR2 from the germline V gene are DFQATT and SNEGSKA (reference sequence). Deletions cut 0 bases from V and 4 bases from J, with 3 bases between. This CDR3 contains 11 residues. CDR3 sequence (DNA): TGCAGTGCTAGAGACGGCTATGGCTACACCTTC. As protein: CSARDGYGYTF.

This clone was recorded only once. This chain links TRBV28 with TRBJ2-7; D is undetermined. V was shortened by 2 bases and J by 5 bases, with 4 bases between the two germline ends. The length of the CDR3 is 11 residues. CDR1 is MDHEN, CDR2 SYDVKM, per germline. CDR3: CASSLIDEQYF. The CDR3 DNA sequence: TGTGCCAGCAGTTTAATAGACGAGCAGTACTTC.

Only a few counts were recorded for this clone. The chain combines TRBV7-9 with TRBJ1-2; weak D call: TRBD1 (5 bases). The germline V and J ends were trimmed by 1 base and 5 bases, with 11 bases remaining between them. The CDR3 runs to 14 residues. Per the germline V gene, CDR1 is SEHNR and CDR2 is FQNEAQ (reference sequence). The CDR3 sequence: CASSLGGLVYGYTF. CDR3 in DNA: TGTGCCAGCAGCTTAGGGGGACTGGTTTATGGCTACACCTTC.

The V gene is TRBV11-2, the J gene TRBJ1-1; TRBD1 is a possible D gene (6 bases). Trimming shortened V by 4 bases and J by 11 bases, and 17 bases separated the two germline ends. Germline CDR1 reads SGHAT; CDR2 reads FQNNGV. This CDR3 has 13 residues. This CDR3 reads CASSSTQGLGAFF. The CDR3 nucleotides are TGTGCCAGCAGCTCGACACAGGGTCTGGGGGCTTTCTTT.

The chain combines TRBV30 with TRBJ2-1; 9 bases fit TRBD1. The ends lost 5 bases at V and 3 bases at J; junction bases unmatched: 5. This CDR3 comprises 14 residues. CDR1 and CDR2 from the germline V gene are GTSNPN and SVGIG (reference sequence). As DNA, the CDR3 is TGTGCCTGGGGACAGGGGTTCGGCTACAATGAGCAGTTCTTC. Its protein is CAWGQGFGYNEQFF.

V is TRBV28 and J is TRBJ2-1; TRBD2 matches 14 bases. The length of the CDR3 is 15 residues. J was trimmed by 4 bases and V by 6 bases; bases with no gene match: 2. Per the germline V gene, CDR1 is MDHEN and CDR2 is SYDVKM. As DNA, the CDR3 is TGTGCCAGCAGCAGGACTAGCGGGAGGTACAATGAGCAGTTCTTC. The encoded protein is CASSRTSGRYNEQFF.

This chain uses TRBV6-2 or TRBV6-3 with TRBJ2-7; 7 nucleotides align to TRBD1. The length of the CDR3 is 15 residues. Germline V lookup: CDR1 MNHEY, CDR2 SVGEGT. V gave up 4 bases and J gave up 7 bases; unmatched junction bases: 13. CDR3 nucleotide sequence: TGTGCCAGCAGTTCACTGACAGGGCGGTTCGGAGAGCAGTACTTC. Protein: CASSSLTGRFGEQYF.

This clone has just a few counts. V usage is TRBV5-8 and J usage is TRBJ1-5, with TRBD1 as a possible D gene (5 bases). Trimming stripped 0 bases from V and 11 bases from J, with 18 bases between. CDR1 and CDR2 (germline): SGHTS, YDEGEE. CDR3 length: 15 amino acids. CDR3 in amino acids: CASSLGSRGSGAQHF. For the CDR3, the DNA is TGTGCCAGCAGCTTGGGTAGTAGGGGTTCGGGAGCCCAGCATTTT.

The V and J genes are TRBV4-3 and TRBJ1-3; 7 bases align to TRBD1. This CDR3 region has 15 residues. V lost 2 bases and J lost 9; bases outside the gene matches: 10. CDR1 LGHNA and CDR2 YSLEER come from the germline V gene. Here the CDR3 reads CASSQRTGRVATIYF. The CDR3 bases are TGCGCCAGCAGCCAAAGGACAGGTCGAGTAGCCACCATATATTTT.

This sequence joins TRBV10-3 and TRBJ2-1, with TRBD1 matching over 9 bases. Germline loops: CDR1 ENHRY, CDR2 SYGVKD. V dropped 10 bases and J dropped 2; count of bases not matched to a gene: 15. This CDR3 comprises 17 residues. In nucleotides, the CDR3 is TGTGCCACGCTAAGCAGCCGAGGACAGGGGACCTACAATGAGCAGTTCTTC. Amino acids: CATLSSRGQGTYNEQFF.

The chain has TRBV5-6 and TRBJ1-2, with D possibly TRBD1 on 5 matching bases. Trimming removed 4 bases at V and 3 bases at J, with 10 bases between. This CDR3 has 13 residues. Germline CDR1 and CDR2: SGHDT and YYEEEE. The CDR3, as DNA: TGTGCCAGCAGCCCGACAGCTTACTATGGCTACACCTTC. As protein: CASSPTAYYGYTF.